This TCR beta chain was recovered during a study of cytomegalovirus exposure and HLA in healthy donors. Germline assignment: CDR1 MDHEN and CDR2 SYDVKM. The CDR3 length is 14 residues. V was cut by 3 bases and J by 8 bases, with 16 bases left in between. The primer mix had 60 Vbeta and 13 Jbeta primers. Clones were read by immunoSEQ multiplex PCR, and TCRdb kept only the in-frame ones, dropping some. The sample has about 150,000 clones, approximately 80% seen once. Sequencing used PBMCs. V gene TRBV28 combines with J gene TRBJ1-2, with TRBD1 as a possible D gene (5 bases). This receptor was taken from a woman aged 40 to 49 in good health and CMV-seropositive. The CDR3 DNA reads TGTGCCAGCAGTTTGGTAGTAGGCGGGGACGGCTACACCTTC. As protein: CASSLVVGGDGYTF.